These T cell receptor beta chains were read from a single sample in a study of response to subunit inactivated influenza vaccine. MiXCR, applied by TCRdb to the RT-PCR reads, yields one record per CDR3 protein. The table has roughly 520,000 distinct CDR3 sequences, over 25% seen once; the top ten hold over 1.5%. The sequenced sample was CD4+ T cells sorted from PBMCs, obtained around 5 days after vaccination. The receptors were sampled from a man aged 45-65 years who received an inactivated influenza vaccine. The CDR3 runs from the conserved cysteine through the conserved F or W. Each record gives: J gene, clone size, D gene, V gene, CDR3 length, CDR3 protein, CDR3 DNA. The D gene is left open where the match is weak. Part of the rows lack a size; the others show once, few, many or a class for expanded clones.

J gene: TRBJ2-3; clone size: .; D gene: TRBD1; V gene: TRBV7-2; CDR3 length: 16; CDR3 protein: CASSLATGGSTDTQYF; CDR3 DNA: TGTGCCAGCAGCTTAGCGACAGGGGGGTCCACAGATACGCAGTATTTT
J gene: TRBJ2-1; clone size: few; D gene: .; V gene: TRBV7-2; CDR3 length: 15; CDR3 protein: CASSQAGSSYNEQFF; CDR3 DNA: TGTGCCAGCAGCCAAGCTGGGAGCTCCTACAATGAGCAGTTCTTC
J gene: TRBJ1-1; clone size: few; D gene: .; V gene: TRBV12-3/TRBV12-4; CDR3 length: 13; CDR3 protein: CASSLGNRLEAFF; CDR3 DNA: TGTGCCAGCAGTTTAGGAAACAGGCTTGAAGCTTTCTTT
J gene: TRBJ2-7; clone size: .; D gene: TRBD1; V gene: TRBV18; CDR3 length: 18; CDR3 protein: CASSPVYSGTVNPYEQYF; CDR3 DNA: TGTGCCAGCTCACCAGTCTATTCCGGGACAGTGAACCCCTACGAGCAGTACTTC
J gene: TRBJ2-7; clone size: few; D gene: TRBD1; V gene: TRBV7-6; CDR3 length: 15; CDR3 protein: CASSTRGQSSYEQYF; CDR3 DNA: TGTGCCAGCAGCACCAGGGGACAGAGCTCCTACGAGCAGTACTTC
J gene: TRBJ2-7; clone size: .; D gene: .; V gene: TRBV7-8; CDR3 length: 13; CDR3 protein: CASSFSRDAEQYF; CDR3 DNA: TGTGCCAGCAGCTTTAGCAGGGATGCCGAGCAGTACTTC
J gene: TRBJ2-7; clone size: few; D gene: .; V gene: TRBV7-9; CDR3 length: 14; CDR3 protein: CASGGGGINYEQYF; CDR3 DNA: TGTGCCAGCGGCGGTGGGGGGATAAACTACGAGCAGTACTTC
J gene: TRBJ2-5; clone size: .; D gene: .; V gene: TRBV7-7; CDR3 length: 14; CDR3 protein: CASSLGASLETQYF; CDR3 DNA: TGTGCTAGCAGCTTAGGGGCCAGTCTAGAGACCCAGTACTTC
J gene: TRBJ1-1; clone size: .; D gene: .; V gene: TRBV20-1; CDR3 length: 13; CDR3 protein: CSARDGGDTEAFF; CDR3 DNA: TGCAGTGCTAGAGACGGGGGAGACACTGAAGCTTTCTTT
J gene: TRBJ2-5; clone size: .; D gene: .; V gene: TRBV7-9; CDR3 length: 15; CDR3 protein: CASSFGGAFQETQYF; CDR3 DNA: TGTGCCAGCAGCTTTGGGGGGGCCTTTCAAGAGACCCAGTACTTC
J gene: TRBJ2-5; clone size: few; D gene: .; V gene: TRBV6-2/TRBV6-3; CDR3 length: 13; CDR3 protein: CAASGGAEETQYF; CDR3 DNA: TGTGCCGCCAGTGGGGGGGCCGAAGAGACCCAGTACTTC
J gene: TRBJ2-2; clone size: .; D gene: .; V gene: TRBV24-1; CDR3 length: 17; CDR3 protein: CATSDSINRANTGELFF; CDR3 DNA: TGTGCCACCAGTGATAGTATTAATAGGGCGAACACCGGGGAGCTGTTTTTT
J gene: TRBJ1-5; clone size: .; D gene: .; V gene: TRBV6-2/TRBV6-3; CDR3 length: 15; CDR3 protein: CASSYLGEGNQPQHF; CDR3 DNA: TGTGCCAGCAGTTACCTTGGTGAGGGCAATCAGCCCCAGCATTTT
J gene: TRBJ1-1; clone size: once; D gene: .; V gene: TRBV20-1; CDR3 length: 13; CDR3 protein: CSALLPGPNEAFF; CDR3 DNA: TGCAGTGCTCTGTTACCGGGGCCAAATGAAGCTTTCTTT
J gene: TRBJ2-1; clone size: .; D gene: TRBD2; V gene: TRBV12-5; CDR3 length: 16; CDR3 protein: CASGLKTSGRRHEQFF; CDR3 DNA: TGTGCTAGTGGTTTGAAGACTAGCGGGAGAAGACATGAGCAGTTCTTC
J gene: TRBJ2-5; clone size: few; D gene: TRBD1; V gene: TRBV11-2; CDR3 length: 15; CDR3 protein: CASRSNRGRRETQYF; CDR3 DNA: TGTGCCAGCAGGAGTAACAGGGGACGAAGGGAGACCCAGTACTTC
J gene: TRBJ1-1; clone size: .; D gene: TRBD1; V gene: TRBV6-1; CDR3 length: 17; CDR3 protein: CASRPKGGTGATTEAFF; CDR3 DNA: TGTGCCAGCAGACCCAAAGGGGGGACAGGAGCGACCACTGAAGCTTTCTTT
J gene: TRBJ1-1; clone size: .; D gene: TRBD1; V gene: TRBV7-2; CDR3 length: 15; CDR3 protein: CASSERGQGVSEAFF; CDR3 DNA: TGTGCCAGCAGCGAGCGGGGACAGGGTGTCTCTGAAGCTTTCTTT
J gene: TRBJ2-1; clone size: .; D gene: .; V gene: TRBV29-1; CDR3 length: 15; CDR3 protein: CSVEDRGLQGNEQFF; CDR3 DNA: TGCAGCGTTGAAGATCGGGGTCTCCAGGGGAATGAGCAGTTCTTC
J gene: TRBJ2-1; clone size: many; D gene: TRBD2; V gene: TRBV11-2; CDR3 length: 14; CDR3 protein: CASRAGGPGNEQFF; CDR3 DNA: TGTGCCAGTAGAGCGGGAGGGCCGGGCAATGAGCAGTTCTTC
J gene: TRBJ1-2; clone size: few; D gene: TRBD1; V gene: TRBV6-5; CDR3 length: 15; CDR3 protein: CASSYVGTGLYGYTF; CDR3 DNA: TGTGCCAGCAGTTACGTTGGGACAGGATTATATGGCTACACCTTC
J gene: TRBJ1-1; clone size: .; D gene: .; V gene: TRBV5-1; CDR3 length: 15; CDR3 protein: CASSLGDSYNTEAFF; CDR3 DNA: TGCGCCAGCAGCTTGGGCGACAGCTACAACACTGAAGCTTTCTTT